What follows are 27 T cell receptor beta chains derived from one specimen sequenced in a study of identical twins. In TCRdb, the 5' RACE reads were re-called with MiXCR into one record per CDR3 protein. The sample lists around 530,000 distinct CDR3 sequences; approximately 16% were seen once. This same sample was also part of a study on yellow fever vaccine responses in identical twins.

Sample: CD4+ T cells sorted from blood. Receptors originate from a woman between 18 and 29 years old in good health.

The chain combines TRBV20-1 with TRBJ2-1; TRBD1 is a possible D gene (5 bases). The CDR3 spans 13 residues. Germline V gene lookup returns CDR1 DFQATT and CDR2 SNEGSKA (reference sequence). With 3 bases removed from V and 8 bases from J, the gap between germline ends came to 14 bases. This CDR3 reads CSASESQGYEQFF. DNA of the CDR3: TGCAGTGCTAGCGAAAGCCAGGGATATGAGCAGTTCTTC.

The gene calls are TRBV11-2 and TRBJ2-3; TRBD2 agrees at 10 bases. The CDR3 is 18 residues long. J gave up 4 bases and V 5 bases, and 15 bases lay outside the gene matches. Germline-derived CDR1 and CDR2 are SGHAT and FQNNGV. DNA of the CDR3: TGTGCCAGCAGCCCTAACCTCGGACTAGCGGAAAAGGCAGATACGCAGTATTTT. Encoded protein: CASSPNLGLAEKADTQYF.

The V gene is TRBV6-1, the J gene TRBJ1-6; tentatively, D is TRBD1 (5 bases). Germline V lookup: CDR1 MNHNS, CDR2 SASEGT. The CDR3 has 14 residues. Trimming pared 7 bases from V and 8 bases from J, leaving 15 bases between. The CDR3 nucleotides read TGTGCCAGCACTCGGGACGTAAGGGATTCACCCCTCCACTTT. Its translation is CASTRDVRDSPLHF.

This clonotype was recorded a few times. The genes are TRBV27 and TRBJ2-3; the match to TRBD2 covers 14 bases. Germline V gene data show CDR1 as MNHEY and CDR2 as SMNVEV (reference sequence). J was trimmed by 5 bases and V by 6 bases; bases with no gene match: 7. There are 16 residues in the CDR3. The CDR3 is CASRVWTSGGKDTQYF. CDR3 nucleotide sequence: TGTGCCAGCAGGGTATGGACTAGCGGGGGGAAAGATACGCAGTATTTT.

This rearrangement joins TRBV5-6 to TRBJ2-2; no reliable D call. The CDR3 covers 16 residues. CDR1 and CDR2 (germline): SGHDT, YYEEEE. V lost 0 bases and J 4 bases, leaving 13 bases between the germline ends. This CDR3 is CASSLVVAPGTGELFF. The CDR3 DNA reads as TGTGCCAGCAGCTTGGTGGTAGCCCCGGGCACCGGGGAGCTGTTTTTT.

The chain has TRBV5-8 and TRBJ2-5; 7 bases line up with TRBD1. The germline V gene has CDR1 SGHTS and CDR2 YDEGEE. Trimming removed 5 bases from V and 7 bases from J; junction bases left unmatched: 14. This CDR3 comprises 15 residues. DNA for the CDR3: TGTGCCAGCAGACAAACAGGGGTTAACTGGGTGACCCAGTACTTC. This gives the protein CASRQTGVNWVTQYF.

This clonotype turned up a few times. This chain joins TRBV12-3 or TRBV12-4 and TRBJ2-3; no firm D call. Trimming took off 3 bases at V and 9 bases at J, with 10 bases between the two ends. CDR3 length: 12 residues. CDR3 protein: CASSFGVLTQYF. DNA of the CDR3: TGTGCCAGCAGTTTTGGGGTGCTAACGCAGTATTTT.

The rearrangement joins TRBV18 to TRBJ2-5, with D unresolved. Germline V gene sequence: CDR1 KGHSH, CDR2 LQKENI. V was cut by 0 bases and J by 4 bases, with 6 bases left in between. The CDR3 contains 13 residues. The CDR3 DNA is TGTGCCAGCTCACCACCGTCTTTAGAGACCCAGTACTTC. Translated: CASSPPSLETQYF.

This clonotype was counted only a few times. The V gene is TRBV7-8, the J gene TRBJ1-1; 9 bases are shared with TRBD1. Germline V gene sequence: CDR1 SGHVS, CDR2 FQNEAQ. Trimming took 4 bases from V and 4 from J; bases not matched to a gene: 7. The CDR3 runs to 15 residues. The CDR3 is CASSSQQGAGTEAFF. The DNA for the CDR3 is TGTGCCAGCAGCTCTCAACAGGGGGCAGGCACTGAAGCTTTCTTT. The variable domain in full, completed from reference TRBV7-8 and TRBJ1-1, reads GAGVSQSPRYKVAKRGQDVALRCDPISGHVSLFWYQQALGQGPEFLTYFQNEAQLDKSGLPSDRFFAERPEGSVSTLKIQRTQQEDSAVYLCASSSQQGAGTEAFFGQGTRLTVV.

The rearrangement links TRBV5-1 to TRBJ2-1, with TRBD2 matching over 9 bases. Germline loops: CDR1 SGHRS, CDR2 YFSETQ. V lost 4 bases, J lost 0 bases, and 8 bases stayed unmatched. CDR3 length: 17 amino acids. CDR3 bases: TGCGCCAGCAGCCTCCTGACTAGCGGTAGCTCCTACAATGAGCAGTTCTTC. Translation gives CASSLLTSGSSYNEQFF.

This chain joins TRBV28 and TRBJ2-3; TRBD2 aligns across 8 bases. V lost 5 bases and J lost 1; bases outside the gene matches: 8. CDR3 length: 16 amino acids. The V gene's germline CDR1 is MDHEN and CDR2 SYDVKM. The CDR3 loop reads CASSRPAGGGTDTQYF. CDR3 bases: TGTGCCAGCAGTAGACCCGCGGGAGGAGGCACAGATACGCAGTATTTT.

The chain combines TRBV18 with TRBJ2-3; TRBD2 aligns across 15 bases. CDR1 and CDR2 from the germline V gene are KGHSH and LQKENI. This CDR3 is 18 amino acids long. V lost 6 bases, J lost 6 bases, and 13 bases stayed unmatched. The CDR3 loop is CASSQPGLAGGGSDTQYF. DNA of the CDR3: TGTGCCAGCTCCCAACCGGGACTAGCGGGAGGAGGCTCCGATACGCAGTATTTT.

This clonotype was picked up a small number of times. The V and J genes are TRBV12-3 or TRBV12-4 and TRBJ2-3, with 8 bases lining up with TRBD1. There are 16 residues in the CDR3. Unmatched junction bases numbered 9, after V lost 4 bases and J lost 3 bases. This CDR3 is CASSYLTGVRTDTQYF. As DNA, the CDR3 is TGTGCCAGCAGTTATTTGACAGGGGTTAGGACAGATACGCAGTATTTT.

This clonotype was seen a handful of times. The DNA of the CDR3 is TGTGCCAGCAGCTTAAGCGGACAGCGCACAGATACGCAGTATTTT. This translates into CASSLSGQRTDTQYF. The rearrangement joins TRBV7-9 to TRBJ2-3, with a tentative D call TRBD1 (6 bases). This CDR3 is 15 amino acids long. V was clipped by 2 bases and J by 1 base, with 10 bases between them. Germline CDR1 reads SEHNR; CDR2 reads FQNEAQ (reference sequence).

This clonotype has a handful of counts. The genes are TRBV29-1 and TRBJ2-3, with D hard to call. The CDR3 loop spans 13 amino acids. Germline V gene sequence: CDR1 SQVTM, CDR2 ANQGSEA. V was clipped by 4 bases and J by 2 bases, with 10 bases between them. For the CDR3, the DNA is TGCAGCGTTGTAGTGGTTTTCACAGATACGCAGTATTTT. The encoded protein is CSVVVVFTDTQYF.

This clonotype has only a few counts. V usage is TRBV5-1 and J usage is TRBJ2-1; D gene unclear. CDR1 SGHRS and CDR2 YFSETQ come from the germline V gene. The CDR3 runs to 15 residues. Trimming left V 0 bases short and J 8 bases short, with 15 bases between. Here the CDR3 reads CASSLASLSVHEQFF. CDR3 nucleotide sequence: TGCGCCAGCAGCTTGGCCAGCCTTTCGGTCCATGAGCAGTTCTTC.

V gene TRBV6-5 combines with J gene TRBJ2-7, with D uncertain. CDR1 and CDR2 from the germline V gene are MNHEY and SVGAGI. CDR3 length: 15 amino acids. V was trimmed by 0 bases and J by 2 bases, leaving 11 bases between them. In DNA, the CDR3 is TGTGCCAGCAGTTACTCGAATCTCCCCCCCTACGAGCAGTACTTC. This encodes CASSYSNLPPYEQYF.

The genes are TRBV11-1 and TRBJ2-7, with D hard to call. CDR3 length: 14 residues. Germline assignment: CDR1 SGHAT and CDR2 FQDESV (reference sequence). Trimming took off 1 base at V and 2 bases at J, with 9 bases between the two ends. The CDR3 DNA reads as TGTGCCAGCAGCTTAGAGACTTCACCCTACGAGCAGTACTTC. This encodes CASSLETSPYEQYF.

The chain joins TRBV3-1 to TRBJ2-4; 7 bases are shared with TRBD2. Germline CDR1 reads LGHDT; CDR2 reads YNNKEL (reference sequence). V was pared by 0 bases and J by 4 bases, with 6 bases of the junction left unmatched. This CDR3 is built from 16 residues. CDR3 sequence reads: CASSQDRGGLKNIQYF. The CDR3 DNA sequence: TGTGCCAGCAGCCAAGATAGGGGAGGGTTGAAAAACATTCAGTACTTC.

In regard to this clonotype: One junction end disagrees with the germline gene, perhaps due to a read error. J is TRBJ2-3 and V is TRBV29-1; D is undetermined. Germline loops: CDR1 SQVTM, CDR2 ANQGSEA. The length of the CDR3 is 12 residues. The CDR3 DNA sequence: TGCAGCGTTGACCCCAGCACAGAAACGCAGTATTTT. Protein product: CSVDPSTETQYF.

There are a few counts of this clonotype. Written as DNA, the CDR3 is TGTGCCAGCAGTGACAGGGCCAATAGGGCTTTCTTT. It yields the protein CASSDRANRAFF. The chain combines TRBV2 with TRBJ1-1; weak D call: TRBD1 (5 bases). V lost 3 bases to trimming and J lost 11 bases, with 13 bases between them. CDR1 SNHLY and CDR2 FYNNEI come from the germline V gene. CDR3 length: 12 amino acids.

This clonotype was seen a handful of times. The chain links TRBV18 to TRBJ2-7; maybe TRBD2 (5 bases). The V gene's germline CDR1 is KGHSH and CDR2 LQKENI. V gave up 6 bases and J gave up 0 bases, with 12 bases separating them. The CDR3 is 14 residues long. CDR3: CASSPLGLSYEQYF. For the CDR3, the DNA is TGTGCCAGCTCCCCTCTTGGACTCTCCTACGAGCAGTACTTC.

This clonotype was detected only a few times. V and J are TRBV5-1 and TRBJ2-5; D is possibly TRBD1 (6 bases). With 4 bases removed from V and 0 bases from J, the gap between germline ends came to 13 bases. The CDR3 length is 15 residues. Germline assignment: CDR1 SGHRS and CDR2 YFSETQ. The CDR3 reads CASSQRTANQETQYF. Here the CDR3 DNA reads TGCGCCAGCAGCCAGAGGACAGCGAACCAAGAGACCCAGTACTTC. The full variable domain, completed using reference TRBV5-1 and TRBJ2-5, is KAGVTQTPRYLIKTRGQQVTLSCSPISGHRSVSWYQQTPGQGLQFLFEYFSETQRNKGNFPGRFSGRQFSNSRSEMNVSTLELGDSALYLCASSQRTANQETQYFGPGTRLLVL.

The chain has TRBV7-3 and TRBJ2-1, with D possibly being TRBD1 or TRBD2 (6 bases each). The germline CDR1 and CDR2 sequences are SGHTA and FQGTGA. The V and J ends lost 3 bases and 0 bases respectively, with 18 bases between them. CDR3 length: 18 amino acids. The CDR3 sequence is CASSFYGWGASSYNEQFF. CDR3 bases: TGTGCCAGCAGCTTCTACGGGTGGGGGGCGAGCTCCTACAATGAGCAGTTCTTC.

This clonotype was seen more than once but under ten times. This chain links TRBV20-1 with TRBJ2-7; D may be TRBD2 (6 bases). The CDR3 is made up of 16 amino acids. The germline gives CDR1 DFQATT, CDR2 SNEGSKA (reference sequence). The V end was cut by 6 bases, the J end by 2 bases, with 23 bases between. The CDR3 DNA reads as TGCAGTGCAAATTCCCCGGGCGGGAAGGCGCCCTACGAGCAGTACTTC. Protein: CSANSPGGKAPYEQYF.

This clonotype has just a few counts. The rearrangement joins TRBV12-3 or TRBV12-4 to TRBJ2-3; possible D gene TRBD1, 5 bases. The germline V and J ends were trimmed by 5 bases and 4 bases, with 10 bases remaining between them. The CDR3 runs to 13 residues. The CDR3 loop is CASSNRFADTQYF. In DNA form, the CDR3 reads TGTGCCAGCAGTAACAGGTTTGCAGATACGCAGTATTTT.

This clonotype was found many times. The J gene is TRBJ1-2, the V gene TRBV5-6, with D maybe TRBD1 (5 bases). CDR1 is SGHDT, CDR2 YYEEEE, per germline. With 4 bases removed from V and 0 bases from J, the gap between germline ends came to 16 bases. The CDR3 consists of 16 residues. The CDR3: CASSRSGGRANYGYTF. The CDR3, as DNA: TGTGCCAGCAGCCGAAGCGGGGGACGGGCTAACTATGGCTACACCTTC.